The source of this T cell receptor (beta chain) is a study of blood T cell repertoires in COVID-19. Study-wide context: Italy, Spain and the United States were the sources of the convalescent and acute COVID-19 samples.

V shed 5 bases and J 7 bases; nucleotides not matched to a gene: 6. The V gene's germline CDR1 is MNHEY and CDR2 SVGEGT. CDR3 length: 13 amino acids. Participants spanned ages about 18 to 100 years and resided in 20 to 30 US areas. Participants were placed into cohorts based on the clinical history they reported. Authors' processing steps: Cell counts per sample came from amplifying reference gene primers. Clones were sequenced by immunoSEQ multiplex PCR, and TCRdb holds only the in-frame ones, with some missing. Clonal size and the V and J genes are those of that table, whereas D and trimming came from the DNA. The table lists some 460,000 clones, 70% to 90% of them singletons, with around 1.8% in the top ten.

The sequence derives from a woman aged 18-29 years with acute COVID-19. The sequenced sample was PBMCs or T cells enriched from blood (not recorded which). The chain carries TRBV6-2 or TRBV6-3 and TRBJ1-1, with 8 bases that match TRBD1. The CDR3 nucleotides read TGTGCCAGCAGTCGGAAGGGGACAGGTGAAGCTTTCTTT. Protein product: CASSRKGTGEAFF.